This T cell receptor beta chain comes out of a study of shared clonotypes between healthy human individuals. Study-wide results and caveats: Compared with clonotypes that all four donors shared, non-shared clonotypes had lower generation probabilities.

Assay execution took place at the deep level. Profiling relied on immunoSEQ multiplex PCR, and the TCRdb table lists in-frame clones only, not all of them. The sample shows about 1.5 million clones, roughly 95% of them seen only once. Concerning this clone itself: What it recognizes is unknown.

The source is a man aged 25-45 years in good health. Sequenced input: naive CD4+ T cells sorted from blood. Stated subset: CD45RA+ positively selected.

The DNA of the CDR3 is TGTGCCAGCGCAGTAGCTCCCTACAATGAGCAGTTCTTC. Its protein product is CASAVAPYNEQFF. The V gene is TRBV7-9, the J gene TRBJ2-1; D not certain. Trimming stripped 8 bases from V and 2 bases from J, with 10 bases between. The CDR3 covers 13 residues. Germline V gene data show CDR1 as SEHNR and CDR2 as FQNEAQ (reference sequence).